This is a list of T cell receptor beta chains from one sample in a study of T-cell reconstitution after alpha-beta-depleted transplantation in children. TCRdb reprocessed the PCR reads via MiXCR and lists one record per CDR3 protein. The sample contains some 500,000 distinct CDR3 sequences, approximately 20% of which appear only once. The sample in question was PBMCs from the stem cell graft donor, obtained from the stem cell graft. These receptors came from a human donor who donated a stem cell graft to a child with acute lymphoblastic leukemia. The CDR3 runs from the conserved cysteine through the conserved F or W. The D gene is left open where the match is weak. Not all rows give a size; the values are once, few, many and, for expanded clones, a class.

clone_size,j_call,d_call,v_call,cdr3_nt,cdr3_aa
few,TRBJ2-2,NA,TRBV7-2,TGTGCCAGCAGCTCGGACGGATACACCGGGGAGCTGTTTTTT,CASSSDGYTGELFF
few,TRBJ2-3,NA,TRBV29-1,TGCAGCGTTGAATTGCGGGAAAGGAGCACAGATACGCAGTATTTT,CSVELRERSTDTQYF
NA,TRBJ1-2,NA,TRBV10-3,TGTGCCATCACCGCGACAGCCAGCCAGGATGGCTACACCTTC,CAITATASQDGYTF
NA,TRBJ2-1,NA,TRBV13,TGTGCCAGCAGCTTAGAGCCGGGGGAGAGGACCTACAATGAGCAGTTCTTC,CASSLEPGERTYNEQFF
few,TRBJ2-7,NA,TRBV13,TGTGCCAGCAGCTCTCTAGAAGCAGGGACCTACGAGCAGTACTTC,CASSSLEAGTYEQYF
few,TRBJ2-7,NA,TRBV13,TGTGCCAGCAGCTCCAGAGGGTCCGAGCAGTACTTC,CASSSRGSEQYF
few,TRBJ2-1,TRBD1,TRBV7-8,TGTGCCAGCAGCTTAGGTGGGACAGGGAAAAATGAGCAGTTCTTC,CASSLGGTGKNEQFF
few,TRBJ1-3,NA,TRBV29-1,TGCAGCGCTTCGGGGGGACCTAAAGGAAACACCATATATTTT,CSASGGPKGNTIYF
few,TRBJ1-2,NA,TRBV27,TGTGCCAGCAAACTGGGACAATACTATGGCTACACCTTC,CASKLGQYYGYTF
NA,TRBJ2-3,NA,TRBV7-9,TGTGCCAGCAGCTTAGACGTGAGCACAGATACGCAGTATTTT,CASSLDVSTDTQYF
NA,TRBJ2-7,NA,TRBV12-3/TRBV12-4,TGTGCCAGCAGTTTAGTTCGCCTCCGACCCTACGAGCAGTACTTC,CASSLVRLRPYEQYF
NA,TRBJ2-7,NA,TRBV24-1,TGTGCCACCAGTGATTTTATCGGGGAAACGAGCTCCTACGAGCAGTACTTC,CATSDFIGETSSYEQYF
NA,TRBJ2-3,TRBD2,TRBV10-3,TGTGCCATCAGCGCACCCGGGAGGGCGATCTACACAGATACGCAGTATTTT,CAISAPGRAIYTDTQYF
few,TRBJ2-2,NA,TRBV5-1,TGCGCCAGCAGCCCGCCCGGGGTAGCTCAGAACACCGGGGAGCTGTTTTTT,CASSPPGVAQNTGELFF
NA,TRBJ2-1,NA,TRBV5-1,TGCGCCAGCAGCTCGCTACAGGGTTTGACCTACAATGAGCAGTTCTTC,CASSSLQGLTYNEQFF
NA,TRBJ2-3,NA,TRBV24-1,TGTGCCACCAGTGATTTGAGGACGGGCACAGATACGCAGTATTTT,CATSDLRTGTDTQYF
NA,TRBJ2-1,TRBD2,TRBV7-9,TGTGCCAGCAGTCAGCGGGAGGGGGCAAATGAGCAGTTCTTC,CASSQREGANEQFF
few,TRBJ2-7,TRBD2,TRBV20-1,TGCAGTGCTAAAGGACTAGCGCTAACCTACGAGCAGTACTTC,CSAKGLALTYEQYF
few,TRBJ2-3,TRBD2,TRBV6-5,TGTGCCAGCAGTTACTCACCTCGACTAGCGGGGCGCACAGATACGCAGTATTTT,CASSYSPRLAGRTDTQYF
few,TRBJ2-1,NA,TRBV12-3/TRBV12-4,TGTGCCAGCAGTTTAGCGAGAGGCCCCATTTACAATGAGCAGTTCTTC,CASSLARGPIYNEQFF
NA,TRBJ2-1,TRBD2,TRBV29-1,TGCAGCGTTGAAGAGAGAAAGCGGGAGGCGAATGAGCAGTTCTTC,CSVEERKREANEQFF
few,TRBJ1-5,TRBD1,TRBV2,TGTGCCAGCAGGAATAACAGGGGGCTTCAGCCCCAGCATTTT,CASRNNRGLQPQHF
few,TRBJ2-5,NA,TRBV29-1,TGCAGCGTCCTGACAGAAGAAGAGACCCAGTACTTC,CSVLTEEETQYF
NA,TRBJ2-7,NA,TRBV6-1,TGTGCCAGCAGTGTACAGGGCCTCTCCTACGAGCAGTACTTC,CASSVQGLSYEQYF
NA,TRBJ2-5,NA,TRBV14,TGTGCCAGCAGCCAGAACAGTCAAGAGACCCAGTACTTC,CASSQNSQETQYF
few,TRBJ2-3,NA,TRBV5-1,TGCGCCAGCAGCTTGGAACTTTACGATACGCAGTATTTT,CASSLELYDTQYF
NA,TRBJ2-3,NA,TRBV12-3/TRBV12-4,TGTGCCAGCAGTCCGCGGGACAGCTTAATCACAGATACGCAGTATTTT,CASSPRDSLITDTQYF
NA,TRBJ2-4,NA,TRBV6-5,TGTGCCAGCAGCCCAGGATTCAACATTCAGTACTTC,CASSPGFNIQYF
NA,TRBJ2-3,NA,TRBV25-1,TGTGCCAGCAGTAAGGGGATGGCGACTAGCACAGATACGCAGTATTTT,CASSKGMATSTDTQYF
NA,TRBJ2-3,TRBD2,TRBV20-1,TGCAGTGCTAGAGGCGGGAGGCACACAGATACGCAGTATTTT,CSARGGRHTDTQYF
few,TRBJ1-5,NA,TRBV5-1,TGCGCCAGCAGCTTAGGGGAATATCAGCCCCAGCATTTT,CASSLGEYQPQHF
NA,TRBJ1-2,TRBD1,TRBV3-1,TGTGCCAGCAGCCGGGACAGGTTTAACTATGGCTACACCTTC,CASSRDRFNYGYTF
NA,TRBJ2-7,NA,TRBV7-2,TGTGCCAGCAGGGGCCCCTCGTCCTACGAGCAGTACTTC,CASRGPSSYEQYF
NA,TRBJ2-2,NA,TRBV5-1,TGCGCCAGCAGCTTGGAATGGGGCACCGGGGAGCTGTTTTTT,CASSLEWGTGELFF
few,TRBJ2-7,NA,TRBV11-2,TGTGCCAGCAGCCCAGAGGCCGATACCTACGAGCAGTACTTC,CASSPEADTYEQYF
NA,TRBJ2-7,TRBD2,TRBV9,TGTGCCAGCAGCGTAGGGCTAGCGGGAGCCAACGAGCAGTACTTC,CASSVGLAGANEQYF
NA,TRBJ1-4,TRBD1,TRBV2,TGTGCCAGCAGTGAGGACAGGGGCCGTCCGTGGACTAATGAAAAACTGTTTTTT,CASSEDRGRPWTNEKLFF
NA,TRBJ2-3,NA,TRBV11-2,TGTGCCAGCAGCTTAGGGCACAAATTCACAGATACGCAGTATTTT,CASSLGHKFTDTQYF
NA,TRBJ2-7,TRBD2,TRBV20-1,TGCAGTGCTAGGTTCCTAGCGGGACCTCTCGAGCAGTACTTC,CSARFLAGPLEQYF
NA,TRBJ1-2,NA,TRBV20-1,TGCAGTGCCCTGGGAGCAGGGCCTCACTATGGCTACACCTTC,CSALGAGPHYGYTF
few,TRBJ2-3,NA,TRBV5-1,TGCGCCAGCAGCAAACCTACTAGTGGAAGCGATACGCAGTATTTT,CASSKPTSGSDTQYF
NA,TRBJ2-3,TRBD2,TRBV12-3/TRBV12-4,TGTGCCAGCAGTCCGGGGGGACTCTCGAAGTGGGCAGATACGCAGTATTTT,CASSPGGLSKWADTQYF
NA,TRBJ2-2,TRBD2,TRBV7-2,TGTGCCAGCAGCTTAGGACTAGCGGGAGGTTGGGCCGGGGAGCTGTTTTTT,CASSLGLAGGWAGELFF
few,TRBJ2-5,TRBD2,TRBV29-1,TGCAGCGCCGGGAGCGGGAGTGAGACCCAGTACTTC,CSAGSGSETQYF
few,TRBJ2-7,NA,TRBV27,TGTGCCAGCAGTTTAAGAGGGGGGGGGTCCTACGAGCAGTACTTC,CASSLRGGGSYEQYF
NA,TRBJ2-1,TRBD2,TRBV30,TGTGCCTGGACACCGGGGGGCTACAATGAGCAGTTCTTC,CAWTPGGYNEQFF